This section outlines one T cell receptor (beta chain) sequence together with its context. The record originates from a study of blood T cell repertoires in COVID-19. In the study overall: The cDNA or gDNA used as material had been derived from T cells, B-cell-depleted T cells, or PBMCs.

V shed 4 bases and J 2 bases; nucleotides not matched to a gene: 3. The germline gives CDR1 LNHDA, CDR2 SQIVND (reference sequence). The CDR3 has 14 amino acids. Data came from immunoSEQ multiplex PCR; TCRdb stores just in-frame clones and leaves some out. This sample has around 280,000 clones, with around nine tenths found just once. Study members were between about 18 and 89 years old and lived in 20 to 30 US regions. Cohorts were assigned according to the clinical history that participants reported. Recovered Cohort 3 donors showed two negative PCRs, clearance, or symptom resolution. The chain recombines TRBV19 with TRBJ2-3; 7 positions match TRBD2. The receptor's source is a woman aged 40-49 years who had recovered from COVID-19. Material for sequencing was PBMCs or T cells enriched from blood (not recorded which). In DNA form, the CDR3 reads TGTGCCAGTAGTAGGGGAGGGCTCACAGATACGCAGTATTTT. Encoded protein: CASSRGGLTDTQYF.